The 4 T cell receptor beta chains reported below all come from one sample, sequenced in a study of blood T cell repertoires in COVID-19. Only in-frame clones appear in the TCRdb table, and some are missing; sequencing was by immunoSEQ multiplex PCR. The data show roughly 180,000 clones, roughly three quarters seen once. Sequencing was performed on peripheral blood. Receptors were obtained from a woman in her forties or fifties with active or convalescent COVID-19.

This chain links TRBV2 with TRBJ2-2, with 7 bases fitting TRBD2. CDR1 and CDR2 from the germline V gene are SNHLY and FYNNEI. This CDR3 spans 14 amino acids. The junction had 6 bases not matched to a gene; V was cut back by 7 bases and J by 4 bases. The CDR3, as DNA: TGTGCCAGCACCGAGGGGAGGGGCACCGGGGAGCTGTTTTTT. It yields the protein CASTEGRGTGELFF. The whole variable domain, remainder taken from reference TRBV2 and TRBJ2-2, is EPEVTQTPSHQVTQMGQEVILRCVPISNHLYFYWYRQILGQKVEFLVSFYNNEISEKSEIFDDQFSVERPDGSNFTLKIRSTKLEDSAMYFCASTEGRGTGELFFGEGSRLTVL.

The chain is built from TRBV11-2 and TRBJ2-2, with 7 bases lining up with TRBD1. J lost 4 bases, V lost 4 bases, and 6 bases had no gene match. Germline CDR1 is SGHAT and CDR2 is FQNNGV. The CDR3 runs 15 residues. The DNA of the CDR3 is TGTGCCAGCAGCTCAGCAGGGGGTCTCACCGGGGAGCTGTTTTTT. Protein: CASSSAGGLTGELFF.

This clone has a single count. The gene calls are TRBV6-1 and TRBJ1-1; weak D call: TRBD1 (5 bases). This CDR3 has 13 amino acids. V lost 1 base to trimming and J lost 5 bases, with 8 bases between them. Per germline, CDR1 MNHNS and CDR2 SASEGT. Here the CDR3 DNA reads TGTGCCAGCAGTGAAGGGGGGAGGACTGAAGCTTTCTTT. The encoded protein is CASSEGGRTEAFF.

V gene TRBV6-6 combines with J gene TRBJ1-5; 10 nucleotides align to TRBD1. CDR3 length: 15 amino acids. From germline, CDR1 is MNHNY and CDR2 SVGAGI (reference sequence). The V and J ends lost 6 bases and 7 bases, in that order; junction bases with no gene match: 9. For the CDR3, the DNA is TGTGCCAGCAGACCGACAGGGGGCACCAGCCAGCCCCAGCATTTT. Its translation: CASRPTGGTSQPQHF.